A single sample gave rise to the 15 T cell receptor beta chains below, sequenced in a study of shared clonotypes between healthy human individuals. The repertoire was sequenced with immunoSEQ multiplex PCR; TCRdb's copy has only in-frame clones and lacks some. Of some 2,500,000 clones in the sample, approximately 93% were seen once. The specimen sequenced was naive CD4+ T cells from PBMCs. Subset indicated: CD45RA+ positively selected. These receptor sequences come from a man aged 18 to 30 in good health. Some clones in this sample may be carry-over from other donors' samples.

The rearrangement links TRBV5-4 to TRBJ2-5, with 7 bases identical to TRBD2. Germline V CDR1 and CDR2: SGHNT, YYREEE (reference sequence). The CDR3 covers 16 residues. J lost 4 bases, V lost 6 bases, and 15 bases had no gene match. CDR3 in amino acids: CASTMEGGPGGETQYF. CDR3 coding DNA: TGTGCCAGCACCATGGAGGGAGGGCCCGGGGGAGAGACCCAGTACTTC.

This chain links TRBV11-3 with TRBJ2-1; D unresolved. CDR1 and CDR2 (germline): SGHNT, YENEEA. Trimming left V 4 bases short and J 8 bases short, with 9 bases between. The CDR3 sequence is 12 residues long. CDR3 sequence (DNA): TGTGCCAGCAGCTCCTATAGTGATGAGCAGTTCTTC. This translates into CASSSYSDEQFF.

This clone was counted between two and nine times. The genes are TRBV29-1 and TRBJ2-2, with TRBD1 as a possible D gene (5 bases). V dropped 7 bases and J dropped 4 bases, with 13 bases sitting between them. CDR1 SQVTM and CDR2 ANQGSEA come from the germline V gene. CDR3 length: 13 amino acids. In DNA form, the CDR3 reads TGCAGCGCTGACAGTTTTAGCACCGGGGAGCTGTTTTTT. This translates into CSADSFSTGELFF.

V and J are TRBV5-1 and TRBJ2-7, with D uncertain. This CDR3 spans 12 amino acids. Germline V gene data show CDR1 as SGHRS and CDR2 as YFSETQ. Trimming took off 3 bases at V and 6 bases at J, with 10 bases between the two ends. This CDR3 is CASSSDVGEQYF. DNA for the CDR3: TGCGCCAGCAGCTCGGACGTTGGCGAGCAGTACTTC.

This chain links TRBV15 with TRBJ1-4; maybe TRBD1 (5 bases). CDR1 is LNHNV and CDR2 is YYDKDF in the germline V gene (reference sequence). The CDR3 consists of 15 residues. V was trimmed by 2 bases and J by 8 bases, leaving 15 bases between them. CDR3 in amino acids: CATSRTRGDGEKLFF. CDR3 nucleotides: TGTGCCACCAGCAGAACAAGAGGGGACGGAGAAAAACTGTTTTTT.

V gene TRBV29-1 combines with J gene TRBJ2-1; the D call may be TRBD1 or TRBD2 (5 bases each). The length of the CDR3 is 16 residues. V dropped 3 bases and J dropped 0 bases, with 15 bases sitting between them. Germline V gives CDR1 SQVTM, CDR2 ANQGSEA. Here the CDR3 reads CSVEGVWGSSYNEQFF. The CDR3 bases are TGCAGCGTTGAGGGGGTGTGGGGGAGCTCCTACAATGAGCAGTTCTTC.

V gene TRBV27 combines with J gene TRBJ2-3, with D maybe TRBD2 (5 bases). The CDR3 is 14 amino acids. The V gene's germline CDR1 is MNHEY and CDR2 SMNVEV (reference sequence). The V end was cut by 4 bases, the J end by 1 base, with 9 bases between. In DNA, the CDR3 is TGTGCCAGCAGTTACAGCGGAGGCACAGATACGCAGTATTTT. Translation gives CASSYSGGTDTQYF.

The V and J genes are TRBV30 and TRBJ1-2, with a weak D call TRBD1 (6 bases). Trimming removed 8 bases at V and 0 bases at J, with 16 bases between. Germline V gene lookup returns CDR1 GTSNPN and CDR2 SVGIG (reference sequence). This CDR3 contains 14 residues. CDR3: CAKKGGGSNYGYTF. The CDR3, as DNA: TGTGCCAAGAAGGGGGGCGGTTCTAACTATGGCTACACCTTC.

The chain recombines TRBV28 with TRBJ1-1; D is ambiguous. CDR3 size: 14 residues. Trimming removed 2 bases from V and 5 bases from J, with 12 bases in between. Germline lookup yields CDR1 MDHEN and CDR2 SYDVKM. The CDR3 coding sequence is TGTGCCAGCAGTTTAGCTGGGATTTGGACTGAAGCTTTCTTT. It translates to CASSLAGIWTEAFF.

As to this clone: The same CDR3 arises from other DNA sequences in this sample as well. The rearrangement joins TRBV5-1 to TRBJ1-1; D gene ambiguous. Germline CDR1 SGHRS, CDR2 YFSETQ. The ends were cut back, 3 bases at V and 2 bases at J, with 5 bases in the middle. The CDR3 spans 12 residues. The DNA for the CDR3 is TGCGCCAGCAGCTCCTCAAACACTGAAGCTTTCTTT. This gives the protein CASSSSNTEAFF.

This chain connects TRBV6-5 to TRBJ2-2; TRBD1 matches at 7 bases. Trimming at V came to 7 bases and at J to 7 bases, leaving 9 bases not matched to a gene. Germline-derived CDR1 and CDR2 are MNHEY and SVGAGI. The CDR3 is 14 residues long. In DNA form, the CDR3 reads TGTGCCAGCACCAGAAGACAGGGCGTCGGGGAGCTGTTTTTT. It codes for CASTRRQGVGELFF.

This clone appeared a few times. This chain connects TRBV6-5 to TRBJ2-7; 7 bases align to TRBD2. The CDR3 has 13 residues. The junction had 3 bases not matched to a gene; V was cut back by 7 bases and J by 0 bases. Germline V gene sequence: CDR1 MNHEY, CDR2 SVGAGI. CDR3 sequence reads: CASMLAGSYEQYF. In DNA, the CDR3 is TGTGCCAGCATGTTAGCGGGCTCCTACGAGCAGTACTTC.

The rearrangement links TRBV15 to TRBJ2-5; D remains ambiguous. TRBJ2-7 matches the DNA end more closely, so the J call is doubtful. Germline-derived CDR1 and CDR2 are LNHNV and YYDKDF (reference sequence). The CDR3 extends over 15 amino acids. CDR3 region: CATSRNRGRSYEQYF. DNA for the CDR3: TGTGCCACCAGCAGAAACAGAGGACGCTCCTACGAGCAGTACTTC.

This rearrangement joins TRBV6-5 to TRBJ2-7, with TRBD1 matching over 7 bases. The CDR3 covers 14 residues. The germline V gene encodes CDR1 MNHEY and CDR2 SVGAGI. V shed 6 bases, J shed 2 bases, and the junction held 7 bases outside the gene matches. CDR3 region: CASRDREGTYEQYF. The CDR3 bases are TGTGCCAGCAGAGACAGGGAAGGAACCTACGAGCAGTACTTC.

CDR3 protein: CASSLPTGALNEQFF. In DNA, the CDR3 is TGTGCCAGCAGCTTACCCACGGGAGCCCTCAATGAGCAGTTCTTC. The rearrangement joins TRBV7-9 to TRBJ2-1; possibly TRBD2 for D (6 bases). Germline assignment: CDR1 SEHNR and CDR2 FQNEAQ (reference sequence). The CDR3 covers 15 residues. Trimming cost V 2 bases and J 6 bases, with 14 bases left between them.